The clone carrying this TCR beta chain was seen only a few times. The data stem from a study of identical twins. CDR1 and CDR2 from the germline V gene are LGHDT and YNNKEL (reference sequence). The V segment lost 4 bases and the J segment 7 bases; nucleotides outside the gene matches: 14. CDR3 size: 17 residues. TCRdb processed the 5' RACE reads anew with MiXCR; each CDR3 protein has one entry. The sample records some 790,000 distinct CDR3 sequences, 15% to 20% being singletons. Another study also made use of these data, one on T cells expressing NK-cell markers. That publication notes: Eight donors were sequenced, of whom seven were HCMV-seropositive, while the remaining one was HCMV-seronegative. Several of the experiments relied on an anti-gamma-delta TCR antibody so that only alpha-beta TCR T cells were sorted. NKG2C+ dominant clonotype frequencies in about 6 donors were roughly 1.0-7.5% of CD8+ T cells.

This clonotype was obtained from a woman aged 18-29 years in good health. The V gene is TRBV3-1, the J gene TRBJ2-1; 9 bases map to TRBD2. Sequencing was done on a sample of PBMCs. The CDR3 reads CASSLPAGLAIANEQFF. In DNA, the CDR3 is TGTGCCAGCAGCCTACCCGCCGGACTAGCGATCGCTAATGAGCAGTTCTTC.